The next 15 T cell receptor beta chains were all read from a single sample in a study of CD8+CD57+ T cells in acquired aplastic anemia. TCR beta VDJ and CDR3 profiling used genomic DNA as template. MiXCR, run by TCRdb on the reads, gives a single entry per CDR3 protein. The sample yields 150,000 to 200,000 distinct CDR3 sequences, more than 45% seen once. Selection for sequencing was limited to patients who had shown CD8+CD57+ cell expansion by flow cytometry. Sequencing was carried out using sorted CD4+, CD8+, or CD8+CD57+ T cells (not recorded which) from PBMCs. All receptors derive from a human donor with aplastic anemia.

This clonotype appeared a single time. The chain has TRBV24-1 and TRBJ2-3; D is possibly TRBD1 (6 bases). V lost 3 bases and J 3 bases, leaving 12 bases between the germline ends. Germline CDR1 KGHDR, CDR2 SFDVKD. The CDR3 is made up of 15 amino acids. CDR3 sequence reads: CATSDPQGSTDTQYF. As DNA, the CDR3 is TGTGCCACCAGTGATCCCCAGGGGTCGACAGATACGCAGTATTTT.

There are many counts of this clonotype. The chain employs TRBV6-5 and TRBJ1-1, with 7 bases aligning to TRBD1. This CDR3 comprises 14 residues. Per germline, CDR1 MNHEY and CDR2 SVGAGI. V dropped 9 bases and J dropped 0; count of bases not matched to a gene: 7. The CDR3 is CASKRQGMNTEAFF. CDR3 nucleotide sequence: TGTGCCAGTAAAAGACAGGGTATGAACACTGAAGCTTTCTTT.

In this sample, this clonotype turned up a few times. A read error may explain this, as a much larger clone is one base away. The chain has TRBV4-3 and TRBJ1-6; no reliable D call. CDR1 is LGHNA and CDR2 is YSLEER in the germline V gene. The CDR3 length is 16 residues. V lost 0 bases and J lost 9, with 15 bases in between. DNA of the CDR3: TGCGCCAGCAGCCAAGATCCCGGACTGGTCCTTTCACCCCTCCACTTT. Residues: CASSQDPGLVLSPLHF.

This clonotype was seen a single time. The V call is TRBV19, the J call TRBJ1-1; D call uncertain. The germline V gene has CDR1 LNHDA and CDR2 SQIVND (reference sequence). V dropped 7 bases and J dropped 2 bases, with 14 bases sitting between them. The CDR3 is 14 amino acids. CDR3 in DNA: TGTGCCAGTACTCCGGAGGGTGGAAACACTGAAGCTTTCTTT. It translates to CASTPEGGNTEAFF.

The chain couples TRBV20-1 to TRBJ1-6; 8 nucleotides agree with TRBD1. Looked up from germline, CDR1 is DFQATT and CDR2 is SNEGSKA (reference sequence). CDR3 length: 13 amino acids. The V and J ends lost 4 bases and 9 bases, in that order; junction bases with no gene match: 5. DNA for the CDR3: TGCAGTGCTACGACAGGGGCGTTTTCACCCCTCCACTTT. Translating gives CSATTGAFSPLHF.

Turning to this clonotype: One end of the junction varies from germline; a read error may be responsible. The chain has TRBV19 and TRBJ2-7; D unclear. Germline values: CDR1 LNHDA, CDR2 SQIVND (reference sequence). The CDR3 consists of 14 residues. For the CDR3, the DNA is TGTGCAAGTACGGTCGACGGCCGCTCCTACGAGCAGTACTTC. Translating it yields CASTVDGRSYEQYF.

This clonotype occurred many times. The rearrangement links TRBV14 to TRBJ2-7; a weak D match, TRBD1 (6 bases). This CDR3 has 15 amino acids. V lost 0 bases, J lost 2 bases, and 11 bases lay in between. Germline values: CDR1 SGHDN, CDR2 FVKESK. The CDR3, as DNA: TGTGCCAGCAGCCAAGATTCGAGGACAGCCTACGAGCAGTACTTC. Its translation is CASSQDSRTAYEQYF. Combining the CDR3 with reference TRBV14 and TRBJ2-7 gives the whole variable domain EAGVTQFPSHSVIEKGQTVTLRCDPISGHDNLYWYRRVMGKEIKFLLHFVKESKQDESGMPNNRFLAERTGGTYSTLKVQPAELEDSGVYFCASSQDSRTAYEQYFGPGTRLTVT.

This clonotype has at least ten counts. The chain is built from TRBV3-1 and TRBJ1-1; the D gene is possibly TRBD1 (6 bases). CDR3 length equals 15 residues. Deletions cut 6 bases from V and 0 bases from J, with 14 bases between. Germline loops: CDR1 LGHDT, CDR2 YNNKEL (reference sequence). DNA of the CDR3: TGTGCCAGCAGTCCCCGGAGGGGGATGAACACTGAAGCTTTCTTT. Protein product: CASSPRRGMNTEAFF. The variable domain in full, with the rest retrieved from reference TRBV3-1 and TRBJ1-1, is DTAVSQTPKYLVTQMGNDKSIKCEQNLGHDTMYWYKQDSKKFLKIMFSYNNKELIINETVPNRFSPKSPDKAHLNLHINSLELGDSAVYFCASSPRRGMNTEAFFGQGTRLTVV.

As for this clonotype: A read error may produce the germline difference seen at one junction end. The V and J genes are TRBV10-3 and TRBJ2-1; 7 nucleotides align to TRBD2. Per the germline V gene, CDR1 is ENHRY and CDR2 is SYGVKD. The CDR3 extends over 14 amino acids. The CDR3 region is CAIEGGPSDNEQFF. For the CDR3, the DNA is TGTGCCATCGAGGGAGGGCCCTCCGACAATGAGCAGTTCTTC.

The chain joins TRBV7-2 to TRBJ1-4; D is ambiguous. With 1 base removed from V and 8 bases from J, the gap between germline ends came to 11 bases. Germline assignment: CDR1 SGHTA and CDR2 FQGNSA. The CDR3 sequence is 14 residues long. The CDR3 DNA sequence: TGTGCCAGCAGCTTAGGTGCTCGAGTCGAAAAACTGTTTTTT. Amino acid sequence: CASSLGARVEKLFF.

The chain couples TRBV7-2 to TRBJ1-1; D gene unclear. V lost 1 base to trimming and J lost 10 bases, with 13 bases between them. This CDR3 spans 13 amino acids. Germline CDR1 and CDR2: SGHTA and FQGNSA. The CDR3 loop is CASSLGTGWGAFF. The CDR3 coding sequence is TGTGCCAGCAGCTTAGGGACGGGGTGGGGAGCTTTCTTT.

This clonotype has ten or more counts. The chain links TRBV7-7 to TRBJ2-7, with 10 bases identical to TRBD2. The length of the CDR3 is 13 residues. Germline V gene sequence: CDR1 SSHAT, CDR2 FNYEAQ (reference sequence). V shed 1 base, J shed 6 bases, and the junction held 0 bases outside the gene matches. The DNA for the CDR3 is TGTGCCAGCAGCTTAGGACTAGCGGGCGAGCAGTACTTC. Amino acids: CASSLGLAGEQYF.

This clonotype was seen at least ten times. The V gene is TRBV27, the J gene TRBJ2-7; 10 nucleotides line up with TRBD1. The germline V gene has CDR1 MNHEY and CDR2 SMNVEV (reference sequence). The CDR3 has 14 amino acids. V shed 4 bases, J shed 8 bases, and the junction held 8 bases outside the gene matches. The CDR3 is CASSSTGGLTKQYF. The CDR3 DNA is TGTGCCAGCAGTTCGACAGGGGGCTTGACGAAGCAGTACTTC.

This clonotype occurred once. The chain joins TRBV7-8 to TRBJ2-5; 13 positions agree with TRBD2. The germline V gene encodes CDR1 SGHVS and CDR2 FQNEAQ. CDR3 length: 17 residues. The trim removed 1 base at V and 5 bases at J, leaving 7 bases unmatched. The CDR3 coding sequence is TGTGCCAGCAGCTTAGACACTAGCGGGGGGGCCGGGGAGACCCAGTACTTC. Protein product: CASSLDTSGGAGETQYF.

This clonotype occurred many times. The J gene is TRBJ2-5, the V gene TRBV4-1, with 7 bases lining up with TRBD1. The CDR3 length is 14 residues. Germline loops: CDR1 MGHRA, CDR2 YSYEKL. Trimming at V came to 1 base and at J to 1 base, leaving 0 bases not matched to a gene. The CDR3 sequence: CASSQGDSQETQYF. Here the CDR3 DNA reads TGCGCCAGCAGCCAAGGGGACAGCCAAGAGACCCAGTACTTC.